Following are 22 T cell receptor beta chains from one sample sequenced in a study of control samples from healthy donors and cancer patients. Some clones are missing from TCRdb's copy, which holds only in-frame ones; the method was immunoSEQ multiplex PCR. This sample has roughly 140,000 clones; around 86% occur once, and the top ten carry over 4.5%. The material sequenced was blood. These receptors were collected from a man aged 30 to 39 in good health.

Only one count was recorded for this clone. The rearrangement joins TRBV28 to TRBJ1-2, with no clear D. Trimming removed 3 bases from V and 6 bases from J, with 14 bases in between. There are 14 residues in the CDR3. Germline CDR1 reads MDHEN; CDR2 reads SYDVKM. The CDR3 protein is CASSFTPGPNGYTF. Written as DNA, the CDR3 is TGTGCCAGCAGTTTTACGCCGGGCCCGAATGGCTACACCTTC.

This chain links TRBV5-4 with TRBJ1-4, with TRBD1 matching over 7 bases. CDR3 length equals 16 residues. The V segment lost 2 bases and the J segment 0 bases; nucleotides outside the gene matches: 4. The germline gives CDR1 SGHNT, CDR2 YYREEE (reference sequence). The CDR3 DNA reads TGTGCCAGCAGCTTCGGGGACAGTGCAACTAATGAAAAACTGTTTTTT. This sequence encodes CASSFGDSATNEKLFF.

This rearrangement joins TRBV5-8 to TRBJ1-2, with no clear D. Germline V gene data show CDR1 as SGHTS and CDR2 as YDEGEE. This CDR3 has 13 amino acids. V lost 4 bases, J lost 0 bases, and 7 bases lay in between. The CDR3 reads CASSQVTNYGYTF. The CDR3 bases are TGTGCCAGCAGCCAGGTGACTAACTATGGCTACACCTTC. The entire variable domain, with the rest obtained from reference TRBV5-8 and TRBJ1-2, is as follows: EAGVTQSPTHLIKTRGQQATLRCSPISGHTSVYWYQQALGLGLQFLLWYDEGEERNRGNFPPRFSGRQFPNYSSELNVNALELEDSALYLCASSQVTNYGYTFGSGTRLTVV.

This rearrangement joins TRBV4-3 to TRBJ1-4; D might be TRBD1 (5 bases). Germline V gene data show CDR1 as LGHNA and CDR2 as YSLEER. The ends were cut back, 5 bases at V and 5 bases at J, with 9 bases in the middle. The CDR3 loop spans 13 amino acids. CDR3 protein: CASSYRTNEKLFF. The CDR3 DNA reads as TGCGCCAGCAGCTATAGGACAAATGAAAAACTGTTTTTT.

Note on this clone: Within the sample, other DNA sequences also encode this same CDR3. V is TRBV7-2 and J is TRBJ2-3; unclear D gene. CDR1 and CDR2 from the germline V gene are SGHTA and FQGNSA. V was shortened by 3 bases and J by 5 bases, with 3 bases between the two germline ends. The length of the CDR3 is 11 residues. The CDR3 protein is CASSFLDTQYF. For the CDR3, the DNA is TGTGCCAGCAGCTTCCTAGATACGCAGTATTTT.

The V and J genes are TRBV2 and TRBJ2-1, with D perhaps matching TRBD2 (7 bases). The CDR3 spans 16 residues. Deletions cut 6 bases from V and 7 bases from J, with 22 bases between. The germline CDR1 and CDR2 sequences are SNHLY and FYNNEI. CDR3 protein: CASRKPEGGVANEQFF. The CDR3 DNA sequence: TGTGCCAGCAGGAAACCGGAAGGGGGGGTAGCAAATGAGCAGTTCTTC.

This clone has only one observation. The chain links TRBV5-1 to TRBJ2-5, with TRBD2 matching over 14 bases. Germline-derived CDR1 and CDR2 are SGHRS and YFSETQ. Trimming removed 0 bases from V and 6 bases from J; junction bases left unmatched: 7. The CDR3 sequence is 17 residues long. The CDR3 sequence is CASSLGLAGGPGKTQYF. DNA of the CDR3: TGCGCCAGCAGCTTGGGACTAGCGGGAGGGCCGGGGAAGACCCAGTACTTC.

The CDR3 sequence is CASSHHWWGPEPSETQYF. In DNA, the CDR3 is TGTGCCAGCAGCCACCATTGGTGGGGGCCGGAACCGAGTGAGACCCAGTACTTC. The rearrangement links TRBV21-1 to TRBJ2-5; TRBD1, as called in the table, went unchecked against the DNA. TRBV21-1 is classified as a pseudogene. This CDR3 region has 18 residues.

The V gene is TRBV5-5, the J gene TRBJ2-1, with 7 bases matching TRBD2. CDR1 and CDR2 from the germline V gene are SGHKS and YYEKEE (reference sequence). The CDR3 sequence is 15 residues long. The V segment lost 3 bases and the J segment 5 bases; nucleotides outside the gene matches: 8. The CDR3 protein is CASSSLSGGNNEQFF. CDR3 bases: TGTGCCAGCAGCTCCCTCTCGGGGGGTAACAATGAGCAGTTCTTC.

The V call is TRBV3-1 (or the pseudogene TRBV3-2), the J call TRBJ2-3; D gene unclear. Trimming removed 4 bases from V and 0 bases from J, with 11 bases in between. CDR3 length equals 15 residues. Per the germline V gene, CDR1 is LGHDT and CDR2 is YNNKEL (reference sequence). For the CDR3, the DNA is TGTGCCAGCAGCCCTGGCTACCTTAGCACAGATACGCAGTATTTT. Translation gives CASSPGYLSTDTQYF.

The chain uses TRBV5-1 and TRBJ2-7, with D perhaps assigned TRBD1 or TRBD2 (5 bases each). V shed 0 bases and J shed 5 bases, with 12 bases lying between them. CDR1 is SGHRS and CDR2 is YFSETQ in the germline V gene. The CDR3 totals 14 residues. This CDR3 reads CASSLVQDGNEQYF. The CDR3, as DNA: TGCGCCAGCAGCTTGGTACAGGACGGGAACGAGCAGTACTTC.

The J gene is TRBJ1-4, the V gene TRBV14; 7 bases match TRBD1. The V segment lost 5 bases and the J segment 3 bases; nucleotides outside the gene matches: 6. Germline loops: CDR1 SGHDN, CDR2 FVKESK. The CDR3 contains 15 residues. The CDR3 DNA is TGTGCCAGCAGCAATCGGGACAGCTCTAATGAAAAACTGTTTTTT. Translating gives CASSNRDSSNEKLFF.

The chain combines TRBV27 with TRBJ1-2; 10 positions match TRBD1. Germline loops: CDR1 MNHEY, CDR2 SMNVEV (reference sequence). CDR3 size: 16 residues. V trimming: 8 bases; J trimming: 3 bases; junction bases outside the gene matches: 12. Here the CDR3 reads CASAGLTGGADYGYTF. CDR3 DNA sequence: TGTGCCAGCGCAGGGCTGACAGGGGGCGCTGACTATGGCTACACCTTC.

A word on this clone: The same CDR3 also results from other DNA sequences found in this sample. CDR3 nucleotides: TGTGCCAGCAGCAAGGACAGGGGCGGCAATCAGCCCCAGCATTTT. This sequence encodes CASSKDRGGNQPQHF. V usage is TRBV7-2 and J usage is TRBJ1-5, with 9 bases that match TRBD1. CDR3 length equals 15 residues. Germline V gives CDR1 SGHTA, CDR2 FQGNSA. The junction had 4 bases not matched to a gene; V was cut back by 5 bases and J by 2 bases.

As DNA, the CDR3 is TGTGCCAGCTCACCACAGATGAACACTGAAGCTTTCTTT. Encoded protein: CASSPQMNTEAFF. The chain links TRBV18 to TRBJ1-1; D unresolved. The ends were cut back, 1 base at V and 0 bases at J, with 3 bases in the middle. Germline V gives CDR1 KGHSH, CDR2 LQKENI. This CDR3 is built from 13 residues.

V is TRBV11-3 and J is TRBJ2-1, with 8 positions matching TRBD1. With 3 bases clipped from V and 8 bases from J, the junction kept 6 bases outside the gene matches. Per germline, CDR1 SGHNT and CDR2 YENEEA. The CDR3 is 14 amino acids. The CDR3 is CASSLATGVDEQFF. CDR3 nucleotide sequence: TGTGCCAGCAGCTTGGCGACAGGGGTAGATGAGCAGTTCTTC.

This rearrangement joins TRBV19 to TRBJ2-7; D unresolved. This CDR3 comprises 11 residues. V was trimmed by 3 bases and J by 3 bases, leaving 3 bases between them. Germline-derived CDR1 and CDR2 are LNHDA and SQIVND (reference sequence). CDR3 loop: CASSMDYEQYF. The CDR3 nucleotides are TGTGCCAGTAGTATGGACTACGAGCAGTACTTC.

This chain joins TRBV5-5 and TRBJ2-2, with 9 nucleotides matching TRBD1. Trimming removed 1 base from V and 4 bases from J; junction bases left unmatched: 8. Germline assignment: CDR1 SGHKS and CDR2 YYEKEE (reference sequence). The CDR3 contains 17 residues. As DNA, the CDR3 is TGTGCCAGCAGCTTGACCCCGACAGGGGGAGGCACCGGGGAGCTGTTTTTT. Encoded protein: CASSLTPTGGGTGELFF.

The V and J genes are TRBV19 and TRBJ2-3; 16 positions match TRBD2. The germline gives CDR1 LNHDA, CDR2 SQIVND (reference sequence). V was clipped by 4 bases and J by 6 bases; unmatched bases: 4. The CDR3 totals 16 residues. CDR3 protein: CASSTGLAGGRDTQYF. The CDR3 bases are TGTGCCAGTAGTACGGGACTAGCGGGAGGGCGGGATACGCAGTATTTT.

The rearrangement links TRBV10-3 to TRBJ1-4; D gene ambiguous. Trimming removed 0 bases at V and 6 bases at J, with 2 bases between. This CDR3 comprises 12 residues. The germline CDR1 and CDR2 sequences are ENHRY and SYGVKD. CDR3 protein: CAISESDEKLFF. The DNA for the CDR3 is TGTGCCATCAGTGAGTCCGATGAAAAACTGTTTTTT.

The V and J genes are TRBV5-3 and TRBJ2-7; perhaps TRBD1 as D (5 bases). TRBV5-3 is assigned to the ORF class and has an uncertain function. This CDR3 comprises 14 residues. V lost 2 bases to trimming and J lost 4 bases, with 13 bases between them. The CDR3 is CARSLLRGGYEQYF. The DNA of the CDR3 is TGTGCCAGAAGCTTATTAAGGGGTGGATACGAGCAGTACTTC.

This clone is judged medium-sized (0.01 to 0.1%). The chain employs TRBV5-1 and TRBJ1-1, with 8 bases matching TRBD1. Trimming at V came to 4 bases and at J to 1 base, leaving 3 bases not matched to a gene. The germline gives CDR1 SGHRS, CDR2 YFSETQ. The CDR3 sequence is 14 residues long. The CDR3 DNA follows: TGCGCCAGCAGCGGGGGGACAGGGAACACTGAAGCTTTCTTT. This codes for CASSGGTGNTEAFF.